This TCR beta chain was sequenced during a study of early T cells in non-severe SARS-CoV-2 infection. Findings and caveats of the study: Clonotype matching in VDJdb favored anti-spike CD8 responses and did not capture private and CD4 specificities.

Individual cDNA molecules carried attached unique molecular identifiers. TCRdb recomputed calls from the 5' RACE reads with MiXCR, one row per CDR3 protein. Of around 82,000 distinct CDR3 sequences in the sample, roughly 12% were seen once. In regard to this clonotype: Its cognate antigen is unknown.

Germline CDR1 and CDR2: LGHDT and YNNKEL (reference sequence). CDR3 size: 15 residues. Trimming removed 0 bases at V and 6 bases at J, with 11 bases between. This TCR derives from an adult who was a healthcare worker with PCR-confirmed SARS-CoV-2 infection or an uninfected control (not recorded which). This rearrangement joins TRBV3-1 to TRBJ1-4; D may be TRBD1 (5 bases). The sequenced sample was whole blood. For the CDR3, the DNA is TGTGCCAGCAGCCAAGAATGGGGCGCGGATGAAAAACTGTTTTTT. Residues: CASSQEWGADEKLFF.